Listed below are T cell receptor beta chains from one sample, sequenced in a study of metastatic and nonmetastatic thyroid tumors. TCRdb called clones again from the PCR reads with MiXCR. The sample has roughly 20,000 clones, roughly 18% seen once. The material sequenced was adjacent normal tissue. Receptors originate from a male donor with papillary thyroid cancer or a benign thyroid nodule (not recorded which). Some clones in this sample may be carry-over from other donors' samples. The CDR3 runs from the conserved cysteine through the conserved F or W. The D gene is left open where the match is weak. Clone size is not always given. Where it is, it says once, few, many or a class for expanded clones.

TRBV27	.	TRBJ2-7	medium-sized	TGTGCCAGCAGTTTAACGCGGGGAACCTACGAGCAGTACTTC	CASSLTRGTYEQYF
TRBV6-1	.	TRBJ2-2	.	TGTGCCAGCACCGGGACTGGGGGTACCGGGGAGCTGTTTTTT	CASTGTGGTGELFF
TRBV28	.	TRBJ1-2	medium-sized	TGTGCCAGCAGTTTAGCCGGGAACCCACTTACTAACTATGGCTACACCTTC	CASSLAGNPLTNYGYTF
TRBV6-6	TRBD1	TRBJ1-2	.	TGTGCCAGCAGTCACCCCCCCGGGACAGGGGGGACTTTCTATGGCTACACCTTC	CASSHPPGTGGTFYGYTF
TRBV5-5	.	TRBJ1-5	many	TGTGCCAGCAGCCACGGACAGTATAGCAATCAGCCCCAGCATTTT	CASSHGQYSNQPQHF
TRBV18	TRBD1	TRBJ2-7	many	TGTGCCAGCTCAATCGGGACAGCCTACGAGCAGTACTTC	CASSIGTAYEQYF
TRBV6-2/TRBV6-3	TRBD2	TRBJ2-3	.	TGTGCCAGCAGTAAACGGACTAGCGGGGTCACAGATACGCAGTATTTT	CASSKRTSGVTDTQYF
TRBV20-1	TRBD2	TRBJ2-1	.	TGCAGTGCTAGCCGGGGGGTCTTCGATGAGCAGTTCTTC	CSASRGVFDEQFF
TRBV6-4	TRBD2	TRBJ2-7	.	TGTGCCAGCAGCCGTCGGACTAGCGGGGGCTACGAGCAGTACTTC	CASSRRTSGGYEQYF
TRBV3-1	.	TRBJ2-3	many	TGTGCCAGCAGCCAAGATGGGGCGGCAACATCTATGGATACGCAGTATTTT	CASSQDGAATSMDTQYF
TRBV19	.	TRBJ2-1	many	TGTGCCAGTAGTACCTCGGAGGGTCCTGCCTACAATGAGCAGTTCTTC	CASSTSEGPAYNEQFF
TRBV11-3	.	TRBJ2-7	.	TGTGCCAGCAGCTTAGTACTAGGACGGGGCTCCTACGAGCAGTACTTC	CASSLVLGRGSYEQYF
TRBV28	.	TRBJ1-2	medium-sized	TGTGCCAGCAGTTTACAGCAGGGAGGTTATGGCTACACCTTC	CASSLQQGGYGYTF
TRBV27	.	TRBJ1-5	.	TGTGCCAGCAGTTTCCGACATGGGCCCAATCATCCCCAGCATTTT	CASSFRHGPNHPQHF
TRBV27	.	TRBJ1-2	medium-sized	TGTGCCAGCAGTTTTGGCGCGGACTATGGCTACACCTTC	CASSFGADYGYTF
TRBV10-2	.	TRBJ2-5	few	TGCGCCAGCAGTATACAATTGGAGACCCAGTACTTC	CASSIQLETQYF
TRBV24-1	.	TRBJ2-1	medium-sized	TGTGCCACCAGTGATTTACCAGGGTTTAATGAGCAGTTCTTC	CATSDLPGFNEQFF
TRBV27	.	TRBJ2-7	medium-sized	TGTGCCAGCAGTTCAAGCTTCGGGACAACTACTACGAAGCAGTACTTC	CASSSSFGTTTTKQYF
TRBV6-2/TRBV6-3	.	TRBJ1-1	medium-sized	TGTGCCAGCAGCCAGGTCCTGAACACTGAAGCTTTCTTT	CASSQVLNTEAFF
TRBV6-4	.	TRBJ1-2	many	TGTGCCAGCAGTGACTCCTTCGGCTCAACCTCGGGGGGCTACACCTTC	CASSDSFGSTSGGYTF
TRBV20-1	.	TRBJ1-5	few	TGCAATGCCCCCGGGACCCCCGGGAACAAGCCCCAGCATTTT	CNAPGTPGNKPQHF
TRBV7-9	.	TRBJ2-5	few	TGTGCCAGCAGCTTATCGGGGGAAGAGACCCAGTACTTC	CASSLSGEETQYF
TRBV28	.	TRBJ2-3	few	TGTGCCAGCAGGGGGTGGAGGGGTGTCACAGATACGCAGTACTTT	CASRGWRGVTDTQYF
TRBV14	TRBD2	TRBJ2-5	many	TGTGCCAGCAGCCAAGATGAGTTGAGCGGGGGGCACCAAGAGACCCAGTACTTC	CASSQDELSGGHQETQYF
TRBV28	TRBD1	TRBJ1-5	medium-sized	TGTGCCAGCAGTCTTGACAGGGTCAATCAGCCCCAGCATTTT	CASSLDRVNQPQHF
TRBV6-2/TRBV6-3	TRBD1	TRBJ1-5	many	TGTGCCAGCAGTGCCAGGGGGCTCCTCAATCAGCCCCAGCATTTT	CASSARGLLNQPQHF
TRBV10-3	.	TRBJ1-1	few	TGTGCCATCAGAGGAACAGTGATGAACACTGAAGCTTTCTTT	CAIRGTVMNTEAFF
TRBV9	TRBD1	TRBJ2-1	many	TGTGCCAGCAGCGTAGCTTCGGGACAGGGTTACAATGAGCAGTTCTTC	CASSVASGQGYNEQFF
TRBV15	.	TRBJ2-7	.	TGTGCCACCAGCAGAGGGACATTAGGGCCAGGGGAGCAGTACTTC	CATSRGTLGPGEQYF
TRBV20-1	.	TRBJ2-7	many	TGCAGTGCTTTCGGTGGATGGGGGGAGCAGTACTTC	CSAFGGWGEQYF
TRBV10-3	.	TRBJ1-6	medium-sized	TGTGCCATCAGTGAGTGGGACGCCCGATCGGATTCACCCCTCCACTTT	CAISEWDARSDSPLHF
TRBV5-1	.	TRBJ2-3	many	TGCGCCAGCAGCTTGTTTGGGGACAGCACAGATACGCAGTATTTT	CASSLFGDSTDTQYF
TRBV6-6	TRBD2	TRBJ2-3	medium-sized	TGTGCCAGCAGTTATATCGACGGGGGGACAGATACGCAGTATTTT	CASSYIDGGTDTQYF
TRBV5-1	.	TRBJ2-5	.	TGCGCCATCAGCCTGGGGTCACAAGAGACCCAGTACTTC	CAISLGSQETQYF
TRBV19	.	TRBJ2-1	many	TGTGCCAGTAGTATTGGTACAGGTAGCTACAATGAGCAGTTCTTC	CASSIGTGSYNEQFF
TRBV6-2/TRBV6-3	.	TRBJ2-2	.	TGTGCCAGCAGTTTGGCAGGCCGTACACGACGGGAGCTGTTTTTT	CASSLAGRTRRELFF
TRBV7-6	TRBD2	TRBJ2-1	.	TGTGCCAGCAGCTTAGCGGCCGGACTAGCGCCTTCCTACAATGAGCAGTTCTTC	CASSLAAGLAPSYNEQFF
TRBV18	.	TRBJ1-3	many	TGTGCCAGCTCACCGAGGGACACCATATATTTT	CASSPRDTIYF
TRBV19	TRBD2	TRBJ2-1	medium-sized	TGTGCCAGTAAAACTAGCGGGTCTTACAATGAGCAGTTCTTC	CASKTSGSYNEQFF
TRBV30	TRBD1	TRBJ1-5	many	TGTGCCTGGAGAGACCCAACGGGACAGGGTTCTTTTCAGCCCCAGCATTTT	CAWRDPTGQGSFQPQHF
TRBV20-1	.	TRBJ1-3	many	TGCAGTGCTAGAGATCAGGGGCGAAACACCATATATTTT	CSARDQGRNTIYF
TRBV27	.	TRBJ2-7	.	TGTGCCAGCAGTTACGAGGCCAGGGTTTACGAGCAATACTTC	CASSYEARVYEQYF
TRBV20-1	.	TRBJ2-7	.	TGCAGTGCTAACCATGTGGGCCACGACACATTTCCCTACGAGCAGTACTTC	CSANHVGHDTFPYEQYF
TRBV6-2/TRBV6-3	.	TRBJ2-3	many	TGTGCCAGCAGTTACTCACAGGGAAGTCCGGAAGATACGCAGTATTTT	CASSYSQGSPEDTQYF
TRBV11-2	.	TRBJ2-1	.	TGTGCCAGCAGCCTTGCTACGGGTACCTACAATGAGCAGTTCTTC	CASSLATGTYNEQFF
TRBV12-3/TRBV12-4	TRBD2	TRBJ2-5	many	TGTGCCAGCACTAGCGGGAGGGCCGGGGAGACCCAGTACTTC	CASTSGRAGETQYF
TRBV5-1	.	TRBJ1-1	.	TGCGCCAGCAGCTTGGTGGATACCACTGAAGCTTTCTTT	CASSLVDTTEAFF
TRBV3-1	.	TRBJ1-3	many	TGTGCCAGCAGCGGAAAGAGCTCTGGAAACACCATATATTTT	CASSGKSSGNTIYF